This TCR beta chain stems from a study of T cells in Graves' hyperthyroidism and ophthalmopathy. Trimming left V 1 base short and J 1 base short, with 17 bases between. This CDR3 contains 17 residues. The V gene's germline CDR1 is DFQATT and CDR2 SNEGSKA (reference sequence). TCR beta CDR3 regions were amplified from RNA. RT-PCR in the first round (using the HTBI primer set) targeted the TCR CDR3. In TCRdb, the multiplex PCR reads were re-called with MiXCR into one record per CDR3 protein. Of roughly 700,000 distinct CDR3 sequences in the sample, 17% are singletons; the top ten hold around 16%. The specimen was blood. The receptor's source is a man between 45 and 60 years old with Graves' hyperthyroidism. The rearrangement uses TRBV20-1 and TRBJ1-5; D is possibly TRBD1 (6 bases). This CDR3 reads CSARVWPGQGSNQPQHF. The CDR3 region has the DNA TGCAGTGCTAGAGTATGGCCGGGACAAGGAAGCAATCAGCCCCAGCATTTT.